The 2 T cell receptor beta chains reported below all come from one sample, sequenced in a study of CD8 T cells in ankylosing spondylitis. In TCRdb, the 5' RACE reads were re-called with MiXCR into one record per CDR3 protein. This sample has 150,000 to 200,000 distinct CDR3 sequences, with over 10% found just once. Sequencing used blood, either unsorted or a sorted T cell fraction (not recorded which). Receptors were obtained from a female donor with ankylosing spondylitis or in good health (not recorded which).

This clonotype has a count of ten or more. This chain connects TRBV20-1 to TRBJ2-2; D unclear. Germline loops: CDR1 DFQATT, CDR2 SNEGSKA (reference sequence). V was clipped by 4 bases and J by 3 bases, with 12 bases between them. The CDR3 is 14 amino acids. The CDR3 sequence: CSAMARAYTGELFF. The DNA of the CDR3 is TGCAGTGCTATGGCCCGGGCGTACACCGGGGAGCTGTTTTTT.

Of note for this clonotype: A read error may be the cause here, since a much bigger clone is one base away. The chain links TRBV12-3 or TRBV12-4 to TRBJ2-3; 10 bases are a match to TRBD1. The CDR3 is 15 residues long. CDR3: CACSAGQGKADTQYF. Here the CDR3 DNA reads TGTGCCTGCAGTGCGGGACAGGGGAAAGCAGATACGCAGTATTTT.